The rows below give T cell receptor beta chains drawn from one sample of a study of beta chain features in type 1 diabetes. The repertoire was sequenced with immunoSEQ multiplex PCR; TCRdb's copy has only in-frame clones and lacks some. The sample has around 250,000 clones, roughly 13% seen once; the top ten hold almost 0.02%. The source material was naive CD4+ T cells from blood. The receptor set was obtained from a man younger than 45 with type 1 diabetes. The CDR3 runs from the conserved cysteine through the conserved F or W. Fields, in order: V gene, D gene, clone size, J gene, CDR3 DNA, CDR3 protein. The D gene is left open where the match is weak. Some rows mark clone size as missing; the rest say once, few, many or name a class of expanded clone.

TRBV21-1,.,.,TRBJ2-6,TGTGCCAGCAGCAAAGTAGGCGGGAGGGCCCTCTCGGGGGCCAACGTCCTGACTTTC,CASSKVGGRALSGANVLTF
TRBV15,TRBD1,.,TRBJ1-1,TGTGCCACCAGCAGAGACAGGGGGCTTGCCACTGAAGCTTTCTTT,CATSRDRGLATEAFF
TRBV29-1,.,.,TRBJ2-7,TGCAGCGTTTCTCGCTCCTACGAGCAGTACTTC,CSVSRSYEQYF
TRBV5-1,TRBD1,few,TRBJ1-1,TGCGCCAGCAGCAAAGACAGGGTTGAAGCTTTCTTT,CASSKDRVEAFF
TRBV2,.,.,TRBJ1-2,TGTGCCAGCAGTGACTCAGGGCAGGGCTATGGCTACACCTTC,CASSDSGQGYGYTF
TRBV5-1,TRBD1,few,TRBJ2-5,TGCGCCAGCAGCGCCGGGACAGGGCGGGAGACCCAGTACTTC,CASSAGTGRETQYF
TRBV11-2,TRBD1,.,TRBJ1-1,TGTGCCAGCAGCTTGACAGGGGGCACTGAAGCTTTCTTT,CASSLTGGTEAFF
TRBV7-8,.,few,TRBJ2-4,TGTGCCAGCAGCTTAGGGTCAGGGATAAACATTCAGTACTTC,CASSLGSGINIQYF
TRBV5-1,TRBD2,few,TRBJ2-1,TGCGCCAGCAGCCTCCAGGTGGGAGGGGACTACAATGAGCAGTTCTTC,CASSLQVGGDYNEQFF
TRBV19,TRBD1,few,TRBJ2-2,TGTGCCAGTACCAAGGGACAGGTAAACACCGGGGAGCTGTTTTTT,CASTKGQVNTGELFF
TRBV4-1,.,few,TRBJ2-7,TGCGCCAGCAGCCAAGGAAGCGGGTCAACCTACGAGCAGTACTTC,CASSQGSGSTYEQYF
TRBV6-5,.,.,TRBJ2-7,TGTGCCAGCTGGGGGGGCTCCCCCTACGAGCAGTACTTC,CASWGGSPYEQYF
TRBV2,TRBD1,few,TRBJ1-2,TGTGCCAGCCACCGGGACAGGGATGGCTACACCTTC,CASHRDRDGYTF
TRBV29-1,TRBD1,.,TRBJ2-1,TGCAGCGTTGAAAACAGGGGTAGATACAATGAGCAGTTCTTC,CSVENRGRYNEQFF
TRBV6-6,.,few,TRBJ1-2,TGTGCCAGCATGGGCCGGGGGGGGTATGGCTACACCTTC,CASMGRGGYGYTF
TRBV7-9,TRBD1,.,TRBJ2-7,TGTGCCAGCAGAGGGGGCGGGTACGAGCAGTACTTC,CASRGGGYEQYF
TRBV29-1,TRBD1,few,TRBJ1-3,TGCAGCGTTGACAGGGGGGAAAACACCATATATTTT,CSVDRGENTIYF
TRBV7-9,.,.,TRBJ1-2,TGTGCCAGCAGCCGACAGATGGGGGAGGGTTCGGATGGCTACACCTTC,CASSRQMGEGSDGYTF
TRBV11-3,.,.,TRBJ2-2,TGTGCCAGCAGCTTTGGCGGGGCCGGGGAGCTGTTTTTT,CASSFGGAGELFF
TRBV9,TRBD1,.,TRBJ2-1,TGTGCCAGCAGCGCCGGGACAGGGATCTGGGATGAGCAGTTCTTC,CASSAGTGIWDEQFF
TRBV29-1,.,few,TRBJ2-7,TGCAGCGTTGAAAATGGGGCAGACACCTACGAGCAGTACTTC,CSVENGADTYEQYF
TRBV28,.,.,TRBJ2-7,TGTGCCAGCAGAACCGAAGGACAAGCTTCCCCCTACGAGCAGTACTTC,CASRTEGQASPYEQYF
TRBV19,.,few,TRBJ2-3,TGTGCCAGTAGTATCTCAGATACGCAGTATTTT,CASSISDTQYF
TRBV4-1,.,.,TRBJ1-4,TGCGCCAGCAGCCAAGACCCCGTCCCTAATGAAAAACTGTTTTTT,CASSQDPVPNEKLFF
TRBV7-9,.,few,TRBJ2-5,TGTGCCAGCAGCTTATGGACAGTAGAGACCCAGTACTTC,CASSLWTVETQYF
TRBV14,.,few,TRBJ2-5,TGTGCCAGCAGCCAAGATTCCGCCGCGTCTCTGCTATTCGAGACCCAGTACTTC,CASSQDSAASLLFETQYF
TRBV5-6,TRBD1,few,TRBJ2-1,TGTGCCAGCAGCTACAGGGGTCGGCAGTTCTTC,CASSYRGRQFF
TRBV28,TRBD2,.,TRBJ2-1,TGTGCCAGCAGTTTATGGACTAGCGGGAGGACCTTCAATGAGCAGTTCTTC,CASSLWTSGRTFNEQFF
TRBV18,.,.,TRBJ1-1,TGTGCCAGCTCACCACCTCAGACTCCGGGAGCTTTCTTT,CASSPPQTPGAFF
TRBV6-6,TRBD2,few,TRBJ2-3,TGTGCCAGCAGCTCAGCGGGGGGGATGAGAGCAGATACGCAGTATTTT,CASSSAGGMRADTQYF